These 5 T cell receptor beta chains were sequenced from one sample in a study of T cell changes during pregnancy in multiple sclerosis. Sequencing was performed with immunoSEQ multiplex PCR; in TCRdb, only in-frame clones are kept and a portion is missing. The table has about 56,000 clones, 89% seen once. Sequencing was performed on peripheral blood, taken after pregnancy. The receptors derive from a female donor with multiple sclerosis, enrolled in a pregnancy study.

The chain has TRBV28 and TRBJ2-7, with D possibly being TRBD2 (6 bases). The CDR3 is 14 residues long. V dropped 5 bases and J dropped 3 bases, with 14 bases sitting between them. From germline, CDR1 is MDHEN and CDR2 SYDVKM. This CDR3 reads CASSLRGGYYEQYF. CDR3 sequence (DNA): TGTGCCAGCAGTCTCCGTGGGGGGTACTACGAGCAGTACTTC.

The chain recombines TRBV5-5 with TRBJ1-1; D may be TRBD1 (5 bases). Looked up from germline, CDR1 is SGHKS and CDR2 is YYEKEE (reference sequence). Trimming took off 4 bases at V and 5 bases at J, with 15 bases between the two ends. This CDR3 spans 14 amino acids. The CDR3 coding sequence is TGTGCCAGCAGCGTTATTACCGGGACTACTGAAGCTTTCTTT. This sequence encodes CASSVITGTTEAFF.

This chain joins TRBV4-1 and TRBJ1-3; 7 bases are shared with TRBD1. The CDR3 sequence is 15 residues long. CDR1 and CDR2 from the germline V gene are MGHRA and YSYEKL. V shed 0 bases and J 1 base; nucleotides not matched to a gene: 0. For the CDR3, the DNA is TGCGCCAGCAGCCAAGAACAGGGGTCTGGAAACACCATATATTTT. Translating gives CASSQEQGSGNTIYF.

The count of this clone is one. The V call is TRBV6-5, the J call TRBJ1-1; TRBD1 aligns across 7 bases. This CDR3 is 16 amino acids long. Per germline, CDR1 MNHEY and CDR2 SVGAGI. With V trimmed by 3 bases and J by 0 bases, 7 bases remained unmatched. The CDR3 DNA is TGTGCCAGCAGTTATACGTTGGACAGGTTGAACACTGAAGCTTTCTTT. This codes for CASSYTLDRLNTEAFF.

V and J are TRBV5-4 and TRBJ1-4; a weak D match, TRBD1 (5 bases). V was trimmed by 4 bases and J by 7 bases, leaving 17 bases between them. The CDR3 is 15 residues long. The germline V gene has CDR1 SGHNT and CDR2 YYREEE (reference sequence). The CDR3 here is CASSRSGRASEKLFF. In nucleotides, the CDR3 is TGTGCCAGCAGCAGATCAGGGAGGGCAAGTGAAAAACTGTTTTTT. Using reference TRBV5-4 and TRBJ1-4 for the parts outside the CDR3, the full variable domain is ETGVTQSPTHLIKTRGQQVTLRCSSQSGHNTVSWYQQALGQGPQFIFQYYREEENGRGNFPPRFSGLQFPNYSSELNVNALELDDSALYLCASSRSGRASEKLFFGSGTQLSVL.